These T cell receptor beta chains were read from a single sample in a study of cytomegalovirus exposure and HLA in healthy donors. Clones were sequenced by immunoSEQ multiplex PCR, and TCRdb holds only the in-frame ones, with some missing. This table has some 95,000 clones, roughly 79% appearing once. Sequencing used PBMCs. The receptors originated from a woman aged 35 to 49 in good health and CMV-seronegative. CDR3s include the opening cysteine and the closing phenylalanine or tryptophan. The D gene is left open where the match is weak. Clone size is not always given. Where it is, it says once, few, many or a class for expanded clones.

>TRBV27|TRBJ2-2|NA|TRBD2
TGTGCCAGCAGTTTACCGGGGGGCGGGGAGCTGTTTTTT
CASSLPGGGELFF
>TRBV7-9|TRBJ1-1|NA|TRBD1
TGTGCCAGCAACACCGAGTGGTGGACAGGGGACACTGAAGCTTTCTTT
CASNTEWWTGDTEAFF
>TRBV5-8|TRBJ2-2|NA|NA
TGTGCCAGCAGCTGGTCGGGTCCCGGGGAGCTGTTTTTT
CASSWSGPGELFF
>TRBV11-3|TRBJ1-1|NA|NA
TGTGCCAGCAGCTTAGATCGGGGGAACACTGAAGCTTTCTTT
CASSLDRGNTEAFF
>TRBV5-1|TRBJ1-2|NA|NA
TGCGCCAGCAGCTTGGATTGGGGGCGCGTAGGCTACACCTTC
CASSLDWGRVGYTF
>TRBV5-1|TRBJ1-6|NA|NA
TGCGCCAGCAGCGAAACAGGGTTTTATAATTCACCCCTCCACTTT
CASSETGFYNSPLHF
>TRBV5-1|TRBJ2-5|NA|TRBD1
TGCGCCAGCAGCTTGTGGGGACAGTCCCAAGAGACCCAGTACTTC
CASSLWGQSQETQYF
>TRBV19|TRBJ1-6|NA|TRBD1
TGTGCCAGTAGTACTCAGGGACAGGGGAGCTCCTATAATTCACCCCTCCACTTT
CASSTQGQGSSYNSPLHF
>TRBV30|TRBJ2-7|NA|TRBD2
TGTGCCTGGAACTCTCCGGGGGGCTACGAGCAGTACTTC
CAWNSPGGYEQYF
>TRBV2|TRBJ1-2|NA|TRBD1
TGTGCCAGCAGTGGACAGGGCTTTCTTGGCTACACCTTC
CASSGQGFLGYTF
>TRBV9|TRBJ1-1|NA|NA
TGTGCCAGCAGCCTAAAGGGGATGAACACTGAAGCTTTCTTT
CASSLKGMNTEAFF
>TRBV7-8|TRBJ2-7|NA|NA
TGTGCCAGCAGCCCGGGACTTGGCTACGAGCAGTACTTC
CASSPGLGYEQYF
>TRBV2|TRBJ2-2|NA|NA
TGTGCCAGCAACCGTTTACTTTATGGGGAGCTGTTTTTT
CASNRLLYGELFF
>TRBV6-1|TRBJ1-4|NA|TRBD1
TGTGCCAGCACTCTGACAGGGTTTCGAGAAAAACTGTTTTTT
CASTLTGFREKLFF
>TRBV4-1|TRBJ2-7|NA|TRBD2
TGCGCCAGCAGCCGCCAAAACCCTAGCGGGGGGGCACTCGAGCAGTACTTC
CASSRQNPSGGALEQYF
>TRBV6-1|TRBJ1-2|NA|TRBD1
TGTGCCAGCAGTGAAGCGACAGGGGTCGGCTATGGCTACACCTTC
CASSEATGVGYGYTF
>TRBV18|TRBJ2-3|few|TRBD2
TGTGCCAGCTCATTACTAGCGGGGCCTGGGGATACGCAGTATTTT
CASSLLAGPGDTQYF
>TRBV30|TRBJ1-5|few|NA
TGTGCCTGGAGTGGGATTTCGGGGAGCAATCAGCCCCAGCATTTT
CAWSGISGSNQPQHF
>TRBV6-1|TRBJ2-2|NA|NA
TGTGCCAGCAGTGAAAGCCGTCGGCGGGGGAACACCGGGGAGCTGTTTTTT
CASSESRRRGNTGELFF
>TRBV2|TRBJ2-1|NA|TRBD2
TGTGCCAAACCCGGGAGGGCGGGGAATGTCGAGCAGTTCTTC
CAKPGRAGNVEQFF
>TRBV5-1|TRBJ1-1|NA|NA
TGCGCCAGCAGCTTGCAGACATCGAACACTGAAGCTTTCTTT
CASSLQTSNTEAFF
>TRBV10-1|TRBJ2-2|once|TRBD1
TGCGCCAGCAGTGAGTCAGCCGGGACAGGGAACGCCGGGGAGCTGTTTTTT
CASSESAGTGNAGELFF
>TRBV7-6|TRBJ1-6|NA|NA
TGTGCCAGCAGCCCTACTGGTTACGGTAATTCACCCCTCCACTTT
CASSPTGYGNSPLHF
>TRBV2|TRBJ2-1|NA|TRBD1
TGTGCCAGCAGTGTTGACAGGGCGCCCTACAATGAGCAGTTCTTC
CASSVDRAPYNEQFF
>TRBV4-1|TRBJ1-6|NA|NA
TGCGCCAGCAGCCAAGCGGACCGGGGGTTATCACCCCTCCACTTT
CASSQADRGLSPLHF
>TRBV7-2|TRBJ1-2|NA|NA
TGTGCCAGCAGCCCCGGGAGGAGGGGAAACTATGGCTACACCTTC
CASSPGRRGNYGYTF
>TRBV7-7|TRBJ1-1|NA|NA
TGTGCCAGCAGCTTCGGGATGGGCACTGAAGCTTTCTTT
CASSFGMGTEAFF
>TRBV6-5|TRBJ1-3|few|NA
TGTGCCAGCACGAGCGACAGAGAACGAAACACCATATATTTT
CASTSDRERNTIYF
>TRBV27|TRBJ1-1|NA|NA
TGTGCCAGCAGCAAAACAGGATTCAGTGGTGAAGCTTTCTTT
CASSKTGFSGEAFF